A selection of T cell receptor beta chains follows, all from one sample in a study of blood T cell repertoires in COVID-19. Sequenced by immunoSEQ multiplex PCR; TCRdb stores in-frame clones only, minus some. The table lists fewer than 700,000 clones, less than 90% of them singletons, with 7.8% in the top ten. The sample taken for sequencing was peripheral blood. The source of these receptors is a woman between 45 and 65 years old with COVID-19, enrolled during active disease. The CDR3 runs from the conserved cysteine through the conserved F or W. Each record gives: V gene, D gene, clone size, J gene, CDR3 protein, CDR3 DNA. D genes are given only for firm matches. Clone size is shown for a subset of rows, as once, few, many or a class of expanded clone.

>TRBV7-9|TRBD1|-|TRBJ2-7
CASSFSGQGYEQYF
TGTGCCAGCAGCTTTTCAGGACAGGGATACGAGCAGTACTTC
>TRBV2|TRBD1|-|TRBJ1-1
CASNLQGAWAFF
TGTGCCAGCAACCTACAGGGGGCTTGGGCTTTCTTT
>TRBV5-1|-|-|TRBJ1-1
CASSSLGSTEAFF
TGCGCCAGCAGCTCATTGGGGAGCACTGAAGCTTTCTTT
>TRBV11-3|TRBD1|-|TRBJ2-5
CASSLGRGRETQYF
TGTGCCAGCAGCTTAGGCAGGGGGCGAGAGACCCAGTACTTC
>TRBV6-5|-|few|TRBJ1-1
CASSYSIRGGTEAFF
TGTGCCAGCAGTTACTCGATTCGGGGTGGGACTGAAGCTTTCTTT
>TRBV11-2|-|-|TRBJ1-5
CASSLRGASNQPQHF
TGTGCCAGCAGCTTACGGGGGGCTAGCAATCAGCCCCAGCATTTT
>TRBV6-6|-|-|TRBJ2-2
CASTGNTGELFF
TGTGCCAGCACCGGGAACACCGGGGAGCTGTTTTTT
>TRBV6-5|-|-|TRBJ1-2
CASSYIRGPYYGYTF
TGTGCCAGCAGTTACATCAGGGGACCCTACTATGGCTACACCTTC
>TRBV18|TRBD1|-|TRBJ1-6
CASSSTDRGPYNSPLHF
TGTGCCAGCTCCAGCACGGACAGGGGGCCCTATAATTCACCCCTCCACTTT
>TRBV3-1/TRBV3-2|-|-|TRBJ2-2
CASSHRRLNTGELFF
TGTGCCAGCAGCCATCGAAGACTGAACACCGGGGAGCTGTTTTTT
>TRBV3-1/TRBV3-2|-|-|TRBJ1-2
CASSQDLRGYGYTF
TGTGCCAGCAGCCAAGATCTCAGGGGCTATGGCTACACCTTC
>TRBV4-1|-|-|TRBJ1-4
CASSQLMTGEKLFF
TGCGCCAGCAGTCAACTAATGACGGGAGAAAAACTGTTTTTT
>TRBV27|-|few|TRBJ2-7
CASSLGLGAYEQYF
TGTGCCAGCAGTTTAGGTCTAGGGGCCTACGAGCAGTACTTC
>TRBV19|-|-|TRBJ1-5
CASSIQGGYSNQPQHF
TGTGCCAGTAGTATCCAAGGAGGGTATAGCAATCAGCCCCAGCATTTT
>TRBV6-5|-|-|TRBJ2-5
CASRTPAGPQETQYF
TGTGCCAGCAGAACCCCCGCGGGGCCTCAAGAGACCCAGTACTTC
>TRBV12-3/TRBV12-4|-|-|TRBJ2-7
CASSLHSYEQYF
TGTGCCAGCAGTTTACACAGCTACGAGCAGTACTTC
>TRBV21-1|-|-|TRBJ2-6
CASSKGSAGQPGANVLTF
TGTGCCAGCAGCAAGGGCTCTGCAGGGCAGCCTGGGGCCAACGTCCTGACTTTC
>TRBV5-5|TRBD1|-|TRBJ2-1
CASRGDRGSNNEQFF
TGTGCCAGCAGGGGGGACAGGGGGTCTAACAATGAGCAGTTCTTC
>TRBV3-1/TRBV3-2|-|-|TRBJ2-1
CASSLRGNEQFF
TGTGCCAGCAGCCTTCGGGGGAATGAGCAGTTCTTC
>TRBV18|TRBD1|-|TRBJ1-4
CASSPMGQGNEKLFF
TGTGCCAGCTCACCAATGGGACAGGGTAATGAAAAACTGTTTTTT
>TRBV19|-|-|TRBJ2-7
CASSTGDAGHEQYF
TGTGCCAGTAGTACAGGGGACGCGGGCCACGAGCAGTACTTC
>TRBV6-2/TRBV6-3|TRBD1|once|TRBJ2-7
CASSLAGTGEIYEQYF
TGTGCCAGCAGTCTCGCCGGGACAGGGGAAATTTACGAGCAGTACTTC
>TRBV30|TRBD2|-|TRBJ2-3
CAWRPQRGLTDTQYF
TGTGCCTGGAGACCCCAGCGGGGGCTCACAGATACGCAGTATTTT
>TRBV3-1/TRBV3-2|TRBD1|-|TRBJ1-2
CASSPSDRGHGYTF
TGTGCCAGCAGCCCCAGTGACAGGGGGCATGGCTACACCTTC
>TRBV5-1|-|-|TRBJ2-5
CASSLAQGGQETQYF
TGCGCCAGCAGCTTGGCCCAGGGAGGCCAAGAGACCCAGTACTTC
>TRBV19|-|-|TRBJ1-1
CASSISPPGSEAFF
TGTGCCAGTAGTATAAGTCCTCCGGGGTCTGAAGCTTTCTTT
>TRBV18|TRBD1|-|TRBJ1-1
CASSSGQGRTEAFF
TGTGCCAGCTCCTCCGGACAGGGTCGTACTGAAGCTTTCTTT
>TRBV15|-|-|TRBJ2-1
CATSSTATQQFF
TGTGCCACCAGCAGTACTGCGACTCAGCAGTTCTTC
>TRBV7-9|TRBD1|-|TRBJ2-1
CASSLAQGDEQFF
TGTGCCAGCAGCTTAGCACAGGGGGATGAGCAGTTCTTC
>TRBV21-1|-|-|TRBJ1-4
CASSKGRELNEKLFF
TGTGCCAGCAGCAAAGGGAGGGAATTAAATGAAAAACTGTTTTTT
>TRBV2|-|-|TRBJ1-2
CASSEDSGGYTF
TGTGCCAGCAGTGAAGATTCGGGTGGCTACACCTTC
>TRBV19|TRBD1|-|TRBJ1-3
CASIGTGAGNTIYF
TGTGCCAGTATAGGGACAGGGGCTGGAAACACCATATATTTT
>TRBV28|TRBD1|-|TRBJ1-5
CASRGDRAYQPQHF
TGTGCCAGTCGAGGGGACAGGGCATATCAGCCCCAGCATTTT
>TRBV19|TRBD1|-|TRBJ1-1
CASSPIRQGASNTEAFF
TGTGCCAGTAGTCCCATCCGACAGGGGGCTTCTAACACTGAAGCTTTCTTT
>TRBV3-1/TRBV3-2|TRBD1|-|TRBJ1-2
CASSHPGQGYGYTF
TGTGCCAGCAGCCATCCCGGACAGGGGTATGGCTACACCTTC